This T cell receptor beta chain was observed in a study of cytomegalovirus exposure and HLA in healthy donors. The PCR had 60 Vbeta and 13 Jbeta primers. The data were produced by immunoSEQ multiplex PCR, yet TCRdb's version contains in-frame clones alone and is incomplete. The sample consists of some 140,000 clones, around three quarters of them appearing once. V gave up 1 base and J gave up 7 bases; unmatched junction bases: 7. This CDR3 region has 16 residues. Germline assignment: CDR1 KGHSH and CDR2 LQKENI. This clonotype was obtained from a young man in good health and CMV-seronegative. The sequenced material came from PBMCs. This chain joins TRBV18 and TRBJ1-6, with 7 bases fitting TRBD1. CDR3 DNA: TGTGCCAGCTCACCACTACCGACAGGGTTCAATTCACCCCTCCACTTT. Translation gives CASSPLPTGFNSPLHF. Supplemented by reference TRBV18 and TRBJ1-6, the full variable domain reads NAGVMQNPRHLVRRRGQEARLRCSPMKGHSHVYWYRQLPEEGLKFMVYLQKENIIDESGMPKERFSAEFPKEGPSILRIQQVVRGDSAAYFCASSPLPTGFNSPLHFGNGTRLTVT.